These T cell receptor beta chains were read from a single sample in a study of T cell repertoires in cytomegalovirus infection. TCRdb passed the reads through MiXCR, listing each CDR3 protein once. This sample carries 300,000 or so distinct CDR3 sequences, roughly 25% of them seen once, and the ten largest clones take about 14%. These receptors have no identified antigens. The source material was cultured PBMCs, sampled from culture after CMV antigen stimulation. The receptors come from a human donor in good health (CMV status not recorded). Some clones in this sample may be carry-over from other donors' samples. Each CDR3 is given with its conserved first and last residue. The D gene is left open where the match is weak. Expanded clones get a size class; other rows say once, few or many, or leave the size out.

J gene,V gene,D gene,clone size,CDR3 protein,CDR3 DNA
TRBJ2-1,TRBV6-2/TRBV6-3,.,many,CASSPMAVPSEQFF,TGTGCCAGCAGCCCAATGGCCGTCCCCTCCGAGCAGTTCTTC
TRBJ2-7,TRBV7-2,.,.,CASSLWRSYEQYF,TGTGCCAGCAGCTTATGGCGCTCCTACGAGCAGTACTTC
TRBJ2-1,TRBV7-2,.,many,CASSTGTLGSYNEQFF,TGTGCCAGCAGCACAGGGACTCTTGGTTCCTACAATGAGCAGTTCTTC
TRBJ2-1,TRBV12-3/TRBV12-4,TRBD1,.,CASSLFGQGANDEQFF,TGTGCCAGCAGTTTATTCGGACAGGGGGCTAATGATGAGCAGTTCTTC
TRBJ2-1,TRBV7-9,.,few,CASSLGEMSSYNEQFF,TGTGCCAGCAGCTTAGGCGAAATGAGCTCCTACAATGAGCAGTTCTTC
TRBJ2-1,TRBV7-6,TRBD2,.,CASSLMFTSGNEQFF,TGTGCCAGCAGCTTAATGTTCACTAGCGGCAATGAGCAGTTCTTC
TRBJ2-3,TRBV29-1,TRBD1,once,CSVDQTGTGGTDTQYF,TGCAGCGTTGATCAAACCGGGACAGGGGGAACAGATACGCAGTATTTT
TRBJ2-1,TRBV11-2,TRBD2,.,CASTAGTSGRFRSYNEQFF,TGTGCCAGCACTGCCGGGACTAGCGGGAGATTTCGAAGTTACAATGAGCAGTTCTTC
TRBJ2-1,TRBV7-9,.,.,CASSSLNRYNEQFF,TGTGCCAGCAGTTCGTTAAACAGGTACAATGAGCAGTTCTTC
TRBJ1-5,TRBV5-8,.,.,CASKLTSNQPQHF,TGTGCCAGCAAGTTAACTAGCAATCAGCCCCAGCATTTT
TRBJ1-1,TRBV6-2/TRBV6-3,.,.,CASSKRGNTEAFF,TGTGCCAGCTCAAAAAGGGGGAACACTGAAGCTTTCTTT
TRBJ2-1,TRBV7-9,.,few,CASSLGEGPYNEQFF,TGTGCCAGCAGCTTAGGAGAAGGCCCTTACAATGAGCAGTTCTTC
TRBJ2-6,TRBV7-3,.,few,CASSLIPSGANVLTF,TGTGCCAGCAGCTTAATCCCCTCTGGGGCCAACGTCCTGACTTTC
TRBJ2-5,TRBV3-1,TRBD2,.,CASSQVRAGGRGETQYF,TGTGCCAGCAGCCAAGTTAGAGCGGGAGGTCGTGGGGAGACCCAGTACTTC
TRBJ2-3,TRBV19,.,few,CASSILEADTQYF,TGTGCCAGTAGTATCCTTGAGGCAGATACGCAGTATTTT
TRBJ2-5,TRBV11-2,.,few,CASSLSLREGETQYF,TGTGCCAGCAGCTTAAGTTTGAGGGAAGGGGAGACCCAGTACTTC
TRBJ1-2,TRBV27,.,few,CASSFAGSNYGYTF,TGTGCCAGCAGTTTTGCAGGGTCGAACTATGGCTACACCTTC
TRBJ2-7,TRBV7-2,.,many,CASSFRAGVPTYEQYF,TGTGCCAGCAGCTTCAGAGCGGGCGTCCCCACCTACGAGCAGTACTTC
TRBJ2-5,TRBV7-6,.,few,CASSLPTGIQETQYF,TGTGCCAGCAGCCTCCCAACAGGGATTCAAGAGACCCAGTACTTC
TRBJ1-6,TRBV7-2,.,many,CASSQGYSPLHF,TGTGCCAGCAGCCAGGGGTATTCACCCCTCCACTTT
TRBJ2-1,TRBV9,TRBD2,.,CASSVAPGGLAGEWQFF,TGTGCCAGCAGCGTAGCCCCCGGGGGACTAGCGGGAGAGTGGCAGTTCTTC
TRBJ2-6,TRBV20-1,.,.,CSATVRANDQGTGANVLTF,TGCAGTGCTACAGTCCGCGCCAACGATCAGGGGACTGGGGCCAACGTCCTGACTTTC
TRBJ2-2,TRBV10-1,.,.,CASSESGAGELFF,TGCGCCAGCAGTGAGTCTGGGGCCGGGGAGCTGTTTTTT
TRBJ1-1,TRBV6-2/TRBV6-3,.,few,CASTTDLYRAFF,TGTGCCAGCACCACCGATCTCTACCGGGCTTTCTTT
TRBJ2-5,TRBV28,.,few,CASSLYHGTQETQYF,TGTGCCAGCAGTTTATATCACGGGACCCAAGAGACCCAGTACTTC
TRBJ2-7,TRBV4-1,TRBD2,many,CASSRASGSSYEQYF,TGCGCCAGCAGCCGAGCTAGCGGGAGCTCCTACGAGCAGTACTTC
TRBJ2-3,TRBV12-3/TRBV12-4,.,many,CASSFNTDTQYF,TGTGCCAGCAGTTTTAACACAGATACGCAGTATTTT
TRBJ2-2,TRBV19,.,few,CASSIYREAAGELFF,TGTGCCAGTAGTATTTACAGGGAGGCGGCCGGGGAGCTGTTTTTT
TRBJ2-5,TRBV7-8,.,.,CASSRTETEETQYF,TGTGCCAGCAGCCGGACGGAGACAGAAGAGACCCAGTACTTC
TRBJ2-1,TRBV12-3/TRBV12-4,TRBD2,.,CASSRLSGRGYNEQFF,TGTGCCAGCAGCCGCCTTAGCGGGAGAGGGTACAATGAGCAGTTCTTC
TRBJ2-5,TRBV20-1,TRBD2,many,CSALILAGDMYQETQYF,TGCAGTGCCCTTATACTAGCGGGAGATATGTACCAAGAGACCCAGTACTTC
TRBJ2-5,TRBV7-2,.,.,CASSLGGIMIQYF,TGTGCCAGCAGCTTAGGGGGGATTATGATCCAGTACTTC
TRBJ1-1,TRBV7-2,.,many,CASSPRGTEAFF,TGTGCCAGCAGCCCCAGGGGCACTGAAGCTTTCTTT